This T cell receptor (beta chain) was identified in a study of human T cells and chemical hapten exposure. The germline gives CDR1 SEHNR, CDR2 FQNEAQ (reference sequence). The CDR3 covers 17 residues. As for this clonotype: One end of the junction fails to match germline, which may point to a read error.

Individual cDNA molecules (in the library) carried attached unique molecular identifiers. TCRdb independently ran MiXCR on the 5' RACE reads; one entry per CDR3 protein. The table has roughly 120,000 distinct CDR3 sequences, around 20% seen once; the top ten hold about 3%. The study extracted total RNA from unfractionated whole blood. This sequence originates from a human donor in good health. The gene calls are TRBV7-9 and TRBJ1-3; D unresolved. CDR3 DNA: TGTGCCAGCAACCCCCCCTCCGCCGTATACTCTGGGAACACCATATATTTT. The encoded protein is CASNPPSAVYSGNTIYF.